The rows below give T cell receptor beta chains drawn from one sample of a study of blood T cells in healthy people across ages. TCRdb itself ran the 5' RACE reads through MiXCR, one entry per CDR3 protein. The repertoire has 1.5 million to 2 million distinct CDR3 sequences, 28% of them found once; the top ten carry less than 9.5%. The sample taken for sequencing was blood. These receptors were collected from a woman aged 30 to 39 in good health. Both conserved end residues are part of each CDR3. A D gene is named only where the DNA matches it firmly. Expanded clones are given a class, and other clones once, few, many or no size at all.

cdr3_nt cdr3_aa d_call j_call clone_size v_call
TGTGCCAGCAGCCAGCCGGACGATTCTGGGGCCAACGTCCTGACTTTC CASSQPDDSGANVLTF . TRBJ2-6 many TRBV7-6
TGTGCCATCGGGTCGGCCAGGGAGGGCGAGCAGTACTTC CAIGSAREGEQYF TRBD2 TRBJ2-7 . TRBV10-3
TGCAGCGTTAAAGGGGGGGCTTACGAGCAGTACTTC CSVKGGAYEQYF . TRBJ2-7 . TRBV29-1
TGTGCCAGCAGTCTACTTGCGTTAGCCAAAAACATTCAGTACTTC CASSLLALAKNIQYF . TRBJ2-4 many TRBV6-1
TGTGCCAGCAGCTTATGTGGACGGGGAGGAGGCTACACCTTC CASSLCGRGGGYTF . TRBJ1-2 . TRBV7-9
TGTGCCAGCAGTTACTCCCCGGACAGGCCCAAGGCCTCCGAAGCAAATACGCAGTATTTT CASSYSPDRPKASEANTQYF TRBD1 TRBJ2-3 . TRBV6-5
TGTGCCAGCAGCCACGGGACTAGCGGGGGCAATGAGCAGTTCTTC CASSHGTSGGNEQFF TRBD2 TRBJ2-1 . TRBV3-1
TGTGCCAGCGAAGGAATTACCTACGAGCAGTACTTC CASEGITYEQYF . TRBJ2-7 many TRBV28
TGCAGTGCTAGAGATAACCGGGGGGGATTGAAGACCCAGTACTTC CSARDNRGGLKTQYF TRBD2 TRBJ2-5 many TRBV20-1
TGCAGCGTCGACTTGGGACAGGGACAAGAGACCCAGTACTTC CSVDLGQGQETQYF TRBD1 TRBJ2-5 . TRBV29-1
TGTGCCAGCAGTTTGACTAGCGGGAGTCGGGATACGCAGTATTTT CASSLTSGSRDTQYF TRBD2 TRBJ2-3 few TRBV6-1
TGTGCCAGTAGCAGAGGTCTCTCTGGGGCCAACGTCCTGACTTTC CASSRGLSGANVLTF . TRBJ2-6 . TRBV19
TGTGCCTGGAGTGTACGGACGGGAGGAGAAAAACTGTTTTTT CAWSVRTGGEKLFF . TRBJ1-4 . TRBV30
TGTGCCAGCAGCGACCGGGACAGGGAGAACAATGAGCAGTTCTTC CASSDRDRENNEQFF TRBD1 TRBJ2-1 few TRBV7-9
TGTGCCAGCTCACTTAAACGGACAGGGGGCCAAGAGACCCAGTACTTC CASSLKRTGGQETQYF TRBD1 TRBJ2-5 . TRBV18
TGCAGTGCTAGAGATCTGACAGCTACCTACAATGAGCAGTTCTTC CSARDLTATYNEQFF . TRBJ2-1 few TRBV20-1
TGCAGTGCTAGTAGACGGGCCCCCGGAGGGCAGTACTTC CSASRRAPGGQYF . TRBJ2-7 many TRBV20-1
TGTGCCAGCAGCCAGACTAGGGGGAGAAACACTGAAGCTTTCTTT CASSQTRGRNTEAFF . TRBJ1-1 once TRBV3-1
TGCGCCAGCAGCAAGGGTGCTACTAATGAAAAACTGTTTTTT CASSKGATNEKLFF . TRBJ1-4 few TRBV5-1
TGTGCCAGCAGCTCCCATCTCTCCTACAATGAGCAGTTCTTC CASSSHLSYNEQFF . TRBJ2-1 few TRBV7-9
TGCAGCGTTGAGGGCCGCTACACCTTC CSVEGRYTF . TRBJ1-2 many TRBV29-1
TGTGCCAGCAACCCCCAAGGTGCCTACGAGCAGTACTTC CASNPQGAYEQYF . TRBJ2-7 few TRBV9
TGTGCCTGGAGCTCTCCCAGCGGGGGGTTTAATGAGCAGTTCTTC CAWSSPSGGFNEQFF TRBD2 TRBJ2-1 few TRBV30
TGCAGCGCCCGAATGGGGTCGGGACTGTTTTTT CSARMGSGLFF . TRBJ1-4 once TRBV29-1
TGTGCCAGCAGCGATCGGGGGCTAGCGGGGGTCCGGAGGTTCTTC CASSDRGLAGVRRFF TRBD2 TRBJ2-1 few TRBV14
TGTGCCAGCCGAAGAGGGGGACAGCCCACAGATACGCAGTATTTT CASRRGGQPTDTQYF TRBD1 TRBJ2-3 . TRBV18
TGTGCCAGCAGCCAAGATATTCATGGGGAGCAGTACTTC CASSQDIHGEQYF . TRBJ2-7 many TRBV4-2
TGCAGTGCTAGAGACGCAACCAGCGGGGGAGTAAATGAGCAGTTCTTC CSARDATSGGVNEQFF TRBD2 TRBJ2-1 few TRBV20-1
TGCAGCGTTGGGGGGGGCCAAAAAGATACGCAGTATTTT CSVGGGQKDTQYF . TRBJ2-3 . TRBV29-1
TGTGCCAGCACCCCGGACGCGGGGGAGCAGTACTTC CASTPDAGEQYF . TRBJ2-7 few TRBV2
TGTGCCAGCAGCCTCCCAGCGGGGGAGGCAGATACGCAGTATTTT CASSLPAGEADTQYF TRBD2 TRBJ2-3 few TRBV28
TGTGCCAGCAGCACAGAAGGACAGAGGGTATATGGCTACACCTTC CASSTEGQRVYGYTF . TRBJ1-2 . TRBV7-2
TGCGCCAGCAGCTTGGGGTACAGGAACACCGGGGAGCTGTTTTTT CASSLGYRNTGELFF . TRBJ2-2 once TRBV5-1
TGTACCAGCAGCTTAGGTTTTGGCGAGCAGTACTTC CTSSLGFGEQYF . TRBJ2-7 . TRBV7-3
TGTGCCAGTAGTGATGGGGGGAGGCGAGAGACCCAGTACTTC CASSDGGRRETQYF . TRBJ2-5 . TRBV19
TGCGCCAGCAGCTTGGGGCTCGTAGCCAAAAACATTCAGTACTTC CASSLGLVAKNIQYF . TRBJ2-4 . TRBV5-1
TGTGCCAGCAGTTTAATTAGGGACAGGGGGGGAGAGCAGTACTTC CASSLIRDRGGEQYF TRBD1 TRBJ2-7 . TRBV28
TGTGCCAGCAGTGAAGAGGGATTGGGCTACGAGCAGTACTTC CASSEEGLGYEQYF . TRBJ2-7 . TRBV6-1
TGTGCCAGCAGCCGATCCGGGGGACAGGGTTGGCATCAGCCCCAGCATTTT CASSRSGGQGWHQPQHF TRBD1 TRBJ1-5 few TRBV28
TGTGCCAGCAGCCCCAGGGCCCGGGATCAGCCCCAGCATTTT CASSPRARDQPQHF . TRBJ1-5 few TRBV11-2
TGTGCCAGCGGACCTACGACAGGGTCTCCAGAGACCCAGTACTTC CASGPTTGSPETQYF TRBD1 TRBJ2-5 . TRBV12-3/TRBV12-4
TGCAGTGCTAGAGATCGAATGGGGGCTCAAGAGACCCAGTACTTC CSARDRMGAQETQYF . TRBJ2-5 few TRBV20-1
TGTGCCAGCCGGGAGTCAGCGGTACCTAATGAAAAACTGTTTTTT CASRESAVPNEKLFF . TRBJ1-4 . TRBV6-2/TRBV6-3